Each of the 29 T cell receptor beta chains below was sequenced from the same sample in a study of T cell responses to AZD1222 COVID-19 vaccine. TCRdb keeps only in-frame clones here, not all; method: immunoSEQ multiplex PCR. The sample contains 120,000 to 150,000 clones, 89% of which appear only once. The specimen comprised peripheral blood, sampled on day 0 of AZD1222 vaccination. The receptors derive from an adult in good health.

J is TRBJ2-1 and V is TRBV18; D perhaps matches TRBD1 (6 bases). The CDR3 extends over 13 amino acids. Germline CDR1 reads KGHSH; CDR2 reads LQKENI. Between the trimmed V and J ends, which lost 2 bases and 8 bases, there was a span of 10 bases. CDR3 in amino acids: CASSPLGAYEQFF. The CDR3 DNA reads as TGTGCCAGCTCACCATTGGGGGCGTATGAGCAGTTCTTC.

This chain joins TRBV27 and TRBJ2-6; no definite D call. The CDR3 is 16 residues long. The V end lost 5 bases, the J end lost 0 bases, and 11 bases lay between the germline ends. Germline values: CDR1 MNHEY, CDR2 SMNVEV (reference sequence). DNA of the CDR3: TGTGCCAGCAGTCTGACACAGAACTCTGGGGCCAACGTCCTGACTTTC. This gives the protein CASSLTQNSGANVLTF.

This rearrangement joins TRBV3-1 (or the pseudogene TRBV3-2) to TRBJ2-3, with D perhaps matching TRBD1 or TRBD2 (7 bases each). The germline CDR1 and CDR2 sequences are LGHDT and YNNKEL (reference sequence). V shed 0 bases and J shed 0 bases, with 13 bases lying between them. The CDR3 totals 17 residues. The CDR3 sequence: CASSQDQGGISTDTQYF. The DNA of the CDR3 is TGTGCCAGCAGCCAAGATCAGGGGGGGATTAGCACAGATACGCAGTATTTT.

V gene TRBV18 combines with J gene TRBJ1-1; unclear D gene. Germline assignment: CDR1 KGHSH and CDR2 LQKENI. CDR3 length: 14 residues. The V end was cut by 7 bases, the J end by 0 bases, with 12 bases between. The CDR3 loop reads CASLSGTMNTEAFF. The CDR3 DNA reads as TGTGCCAGCTTATCAGGTACGATGAACACTGAAGCTTTCTTT.

The genes are TRBV5-5 and TRBJ2-1; the D gene is possibly TRBD2 (6 bases). Germline V gene data show CDR1 as SGHKS and CDR2 as YYEKEE (reference sequence). Trimming stripped 7 bases from V and 3 bases from J, with 14 bases between. This CDR3 region has 14 residues. CDR3 DNA: TGTGCCAGCGGCGCAGCGGGCTACTACAATGAGCAGTTCTTC. The encoded protein is CASGAAGYYNEQFF.

The V and J genes are TRBV6-5 and TRBJ2-7; D uncertain. Looked up from germline, CDR1 is MNHEY and CDR2 is SVGAGI. This CDR3 spans 15 amino acids. V lost 0 bases, J lost 2 bases, and 11 bases lay in between. The chain's CDR3 is CASSYSFVGTYEQYF. Written as DNA, the CDR3 is TGTGCCAGCAGTTACTCTTTTGTGGGAACCTACGAGCAGTACTTC.

The J gene is TRBJ1-1, the V gene TRBV7-6; a weak D match, TRBD1 (6 bases). V lost 1 base to trimming and J lost 1 base, with 13 bases between them. This CDR3 region has 16 residues. CDR1 and CDR2 from the germline V gene are SGHVS and FNYEAQ. CDR3 DNA sequence: TGTGCCAGCAGCTTAGTCGGGGGCTTGAGGAACACTGAAGCTTTCTTT. Translated: CASSLVGGLRNTEAFF.

The chain carries TRBV18 and TRBJ2-7; D may be TRBD1 (5 bases). The CDR3 consists of 15 residues. Germline assignment: CDR1 KGHSH and CDR2 LQKENI. V lost 3 bases and J lost 0, with 12 bases in between. The DNA for the CDR3 is TGTGCCAGCTCACCCCAGGGCGTAGGCTCCTACGAGCAGTACTTC. It is translated as CASSPQGVGSYEQYF.

This chain connects TRBV20-1 to TRBJ1-1; tentative D call: TRBD1 (5 bases). Germline lookup yields CDR1 DFQATT and CDR2 SNEGSKA (reference sequence). The germline V and J ends were trimmed by 3 bases and 2 bases, with 19 bases remaining between them. This CDR3 region has 16 residues. CDR3 DNA: TGCAGTGCTAGTGTTCGGGCAGGGCAGGGTAACACTGAAGCTTTCTTT. Its translation: CSASVRAGQGNTEAFF.

In DNA, the CDR3 is TGCGCCAGCAGCTTGACCGGGACAGGGATTGGCTACACCTTC. The encoded protein is CASSLTGTGIGYTF. The chain recombines TRBV5-1 with TRBJ1-2; 9 bases agree with TRBD1. The V gene's germline CDR1 is SGHRS and CDR2 YFSETQ. The CDR3 totals 14 residues. The V gene end was trimmed by 1 base and the J gene end by 7 bases; junction bases not matched to a gene: 5.

V is TRBV2 and J is TRBJ2-1; D is ambiguous. Germline lookup yields CDR1 SNHLY and CDR2 FYNNEI. This CDR3 is 13 amino acids long. Deletions cut 2 bases from V and 9 bases from J, with 11 bases between. The CDR3 nucleotides read TGTGCCAGCAGTGAACTTGACGGTAGTGAGCAGTTCTTC. As protein: CASSELDGSEQFF.

The chain recombines TRBV12-5 with TRBJ2-7; TRBD2 is a possible D gene (6 bases). Germline CDR1 is LGHNT and CDR2 is FRNRAP. V was cut by 3 bases and J by 1 base, with 7 bases left in between. The CDR3 runs 13 residues. CDR3 loop: CASGFRGSYEQYF. The CDR3 DNA is TGTGCTAGTGGTTTTCGGGGGTCCTACGAGCAGTACTTC.

The V gene is TRBV5-6, the J gene TRBJ1-5; the D is unclear. Trimming removed 2 bases at V and 3 bases at J, with 18 bases between. This CDR3 region has 17 residues. CDR1 is SGHDT and CDR2 is YYEEEE in the germline V gene. CDR3 protein: CASSLGPIVAVNQPQHF. The CDR3 region has the DNA TGTGCCAGCAGCTTAGGACCTATTGTCGCCGTCAATCAGCCCCAGCATTTT.

This chain links TRBV6-5 with TRBJ1-2; the D gene is possibly TRBD1 (6 bases). CDR3 length: 14 residues. Looked up from germline, CDR1 is MNHEY and CDR2 is SVGAGI. V was pared by 10 bases and J by 5 bases, with 20 bases between. The CDR3 region is CATTQGGGLYGYTF. DNA of the CDR3: TGTGCCACCACGCAGGGAGGGGGTCTATATGGCTACACCTTC.

This clone has a single count. This chain uses TRBV7-2 with TRBJ1-5; maybe TRBD1 (6 bases). Germline CDR1 SGHTA, CDR2 FQGNSA. The CDR3 has 17 residues. Trimming removed 2 bases at V and 2 bases at J, with 16 bases between. The chain's CDR3 is CASSLSSRGWGNQPQHF. CDR3 bases: TGTGCCAGCAGCTTAAGCTCCAGGGGTTGGGGCAATCAGCCCCAGCATTTT.

Notes on this clone: An end of the junction differs from the germline gene, which may be a read error. This sequence joins TRBV7-9 and TRBJ2-5, with 9 bases matching TRBD1. The CDR3 sequence is 12 residues long. In germline, CDR1 is SEHNR, CDR2 FQNEAQ (reference sequence). CDR3 in amino acids: CASSLAQGQGDF. DNA for the CDR3: TGTGCCAGCAGCTTAGCACAGGGACAGGGTGACTTC.

This rearrangement joins TRBV10-3 to TRBJ2-1, with D perhaps TRBD2 (5 bases). V was cut by 1 base and J by 7 bases, with 17 bases left in between. The CDR3 consists of 16 residues. Germline assignment: CDR1 ENHRY and CDR2 SYGVKD. CDR3: CAISEWGSDEFNEQFF. Written as DNA, the CDR3 is TGTGCCATCAGTGAGTGGGGTAGCGATGAATTTAATGAGCAGTTCTTC.

V gene TRBV7-2 combines with J gene TRBJ1-1, with no clear D. This CDR3 has 12 residues. Per germline, CDR1 SGHTA and CDR2 FQGNSA. Trimming stripped 4 bases from V and 6 bases from J, with 9 bases between. The CDR3 sequence: CASSSRWAEAFF. In nucleotides, the CDR3 is TGTGCCAGCAGCTCCCGCTGGGCTGAAGCTTTCTTT.

The chain's CDR3 is CASSFWSGSGSTDTQYF. DNA for the CDR3: TGCGCCAGCAGCTTCTGGAGTGGTAGCGGGAGTACAGATACGCAGTATTTT. This chain links TRBV5-1 with TRBJ2-3; 9 bases agree with TRBD2. The CDR3 covers 17 residues. Losses at the gene ends were 2 bases for V and 3 bases for J; bases not matched to a gene: 10. The germline V gene has CDR1 SGHRS and CDR2 YFSETQ.

The rearrangement links TRBV7-9 to TRBJ2-7, with D uncertain. Trimming stripped 5 bases from V and 3 bases from J, with 17 bases between. Germline V lookup: CDR1 SEHNR, CDR2 FQNEAQ (reference sequence). CDR3 size: 15 residues. CDR3 amino acids: CASSGSEIQFYEQYF. The CDR3 coding sequence is TGTGCCAGCAGCGGCTCGGAGATCCAATTCTACGAGCAGTACTTC. Together with reference TRBV7-9 and TRBJ2-7, the CDR3 gives the full variable domain: DTGVSQNPRHKITKRGQNVTFRCDPISEHNRLYWYRQTLGQGPEFLTYFQNEAQLEKSRLLSDRFSAERPKGSFSTLEIQRTEQGDSAMYLCASSGSEIQFYEQYFGPGTRLTVT.

Here the CDR3 DNA reads TGTGCCAGCAGCCAAACAGCTTCTGGCTACACCTTC. It specifies CASSQTASGYTF. The genes are TRBV7-9 and TRBJ1-2; no firm D call. Trimming shortened V by 5 bases and J by 7 bases, and 11 bases separated the two germline ends. The CDR3 spans 12 residues. Germline lookup yields CDR1 SEHNR and CDR2 FQNEAQ (reference sequence).

This rearrangement joins TRBV6-5 to TRBJ1-2, with D possibly matching TRBD1 (5 bases). The germline V and J ends were trimmed by 6 bases and 5 bases, with 16 bases remaining between them. This CDR3 region has 14 residues. Germline loops: CDR1 MNHEY, CDR2 SVGAGI. The CDR3 bases are TGTGCCAGCAGAGGGGCCCCCGACCTTTATGGCTACACCTTC. Translating gives CASRGAPDLYGYTF.

The chain couples TRBV29-1 to TRBJ1-5; 10 bases are shared with TRBD1. Germline assignment: CDR1 SQVTM and CDR2 ANQGSEA. J was trimmed by 5 bases and V by 2 bases; bases with no gene match: 9. This CDR3 is built from 16 residues. The CDR3 bases are TGCAGCGTTGAACCTCTGGGGACAGGGGTTGATCAGCCCCAGCATTTT. Encoded protein: CSVEPLGTGVDQPQHF.

The genes are TRBV7-9 and TRBJ2-1; the D call may be TRBD1 or TRBD2 (5 bases each). Trimming took off 1 base at V and 13 bases at J, with 14 bases between the two ends. The CDR3 contains 13 residues. CDR1 and CDR2 (germline): SEHNR, FQNEAQ (reference sequence). The CDR3 here is CASSLGAARGQFF. The CDR3 DNA is TGTGCCAGCAGCTTAGGGGCGGCTCGGGGCCAGTTCTTC.

The rearrangement uses TRBV30 and TRBJ2-3, with TRBD2 identical over 14 bases. CDR3 length: 20 residues. V shed 2 bases and J 2 bases; nucleotides not matched to a gene: 15. CDR1 is GTSNPN, CDR2 SVGIG, per germline (reference sequence). CDR3 amino acids: CAWSKLGPPGLAGATDTQYF. The CDR3 DNA reads as TGTGCCTGGAGTAAGTTAGGACCCCCGGGACTAGCGGGAGCCACAGATACGCAGTATTTT.

The chain uses TRBV5-1 and TRBJ1-4; D not resolved. CDR1 and CDR2 from the germline V gene are SGHRS and YFSETQ. The CDR3 contains 14 residues. Trimming took off 0 bases at V and 7 bases at J, with 10 bases between the two ends. CDR3 sequence: CASSLEVGLEKLFF. The CDR3 nucleotides read TGCGCCAGCAGCTTGGAGGTAGGACTTGAAAAACTGTTTTTT.

V is TRBV7-9 and J is TRBJ2-7, with 8 nucleotides matching TRBD2. This CDR3 is built from 15 residues. The trim removed 6 bases at V and 0 bases at J, leaving 7 bases unmatched. Germline V gives CDR1 SEHNR, CDR2 FQNEAQ (reference sequence). The CDR3, as DNA: TGTGCCAGCAGTTTTGGCGGGGGGTACTCCTACGAGCAGTACTTC. This codes for CASSFGGGYSYEQYF.

The rearrangement links TRBV5-6 to TRBJ2-7, with D maybe TRBD2 (6 bases). This CDR3 spans 14 amino acids. Germline CDR1 SGHDT, CDR2 YYEEEE. V shed 3 bases and J shed 1 base, with 11 bases lying between them. The chain's CDR3 is CASSSGVSSYEQYF. CDR3 DNA sequence: TGTGCCAGCAGCTCGGGAGTCTCTTCCTACGAGCAGTACTTC. Complete variable domain (other parts from reference TRBV5-6 and TRBJ2-7): DAGVTQSPTHLIKTRGQQVTLRCSPKSGHDTVSWYQQALGQGPQFIFQYYEEEERQRGNFPDRFSGHQFPNYSSELNVNALLLGDSALYLCASSSGVSSYEQYFGPGTRLTVT.

This sequence joins TRBV28 and TRBJ2-5, with D maybe TRBD2 (5 bases). Trimming removed 5 bases from V and 7 bases from J, with 23 bases in between. CDR3 size: 16 residues. Germline CDR1 is MDHEN and CDR2 is SYDVKM. In DNA form, the CDR3 reads TGTGCCAGCAGTGCCGGTAGGGTGGGCAACCGGGGGACCCAGTACTTC. Its protein is CASSAGRVGNRGTQYF.